The source of this TCR beta chain is a study of T cell repertoires in cytomegalovirus infection. As regards this clonotype: Antigen specificity is unknown.

One entry per CDR3 protein, called by TCRdb with MiXCR from the reads. The sample has some 920,000 distinct CDR3 sequences; roughly 30% are singletons. The CDR3 extends over 15 amino acids. CDR1 and CDR2 (germline): SGHDT, YYEEEE. Trimming removed 3 bases from V and 7 bases from J, with 19 bases in between. The specimen was cultured CD8+ T cells from PBMCs, collected from culture after CMV antigen stimulation. The sequence derives from a human donor in good health (CMV status not recorded). Some clones in this sample may be carry-over from other donors' samples. The genes are TRBV5-6 and TRBJ1-1; D remains unclear. CDR3 sequence (DNA): TGTGCCAGCAGCTCCCCTCGGATGAGGATGGGTGAAGCTTTCTTT. The encoded protein is CASSSPRMRMGEAFF.